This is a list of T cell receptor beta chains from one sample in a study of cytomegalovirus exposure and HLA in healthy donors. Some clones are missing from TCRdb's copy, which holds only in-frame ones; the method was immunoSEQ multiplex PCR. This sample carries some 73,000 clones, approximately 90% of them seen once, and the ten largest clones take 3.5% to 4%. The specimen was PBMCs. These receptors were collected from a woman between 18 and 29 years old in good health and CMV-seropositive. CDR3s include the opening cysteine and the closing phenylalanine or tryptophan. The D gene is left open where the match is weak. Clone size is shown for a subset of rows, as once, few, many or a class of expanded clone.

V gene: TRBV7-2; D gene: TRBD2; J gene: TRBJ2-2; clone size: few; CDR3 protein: CASSWGGSGGNTGELFF; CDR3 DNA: TGTGCCAGCAGCTGGGGCGGTAGCGGGGGGAACACCGGGGAGCTGTTTTTT
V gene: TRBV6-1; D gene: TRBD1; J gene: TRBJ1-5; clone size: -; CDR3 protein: CASSEGGQPRPQHF; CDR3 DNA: TGTGCCAGCAGTGAAGGGGGACAGCCTCGGCCCCAGCATTTT
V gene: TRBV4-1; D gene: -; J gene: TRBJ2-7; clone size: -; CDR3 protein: CASSPVTGSNEQYF; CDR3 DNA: TGCGCCAGCAGCCCTGTCACAGGGTCCAACGAGCAGTACTTC
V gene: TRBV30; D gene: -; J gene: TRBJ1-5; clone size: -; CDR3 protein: CAWDASGNQPQHF; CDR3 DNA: TGTGCCTGGGATGCCTCGGGGAATCAGCCCCAGCATTTT
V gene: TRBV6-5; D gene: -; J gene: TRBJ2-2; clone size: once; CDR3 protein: CASSLSGGELFF; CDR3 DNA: TGTGCCAGCAGTTTATCAGGCGGGGAGCTGTTTTTT
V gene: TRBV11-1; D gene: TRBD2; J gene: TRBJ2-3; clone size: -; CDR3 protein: CASSFLAGTSVKDTQYF; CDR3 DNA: TGTGCCAGCAGCTTTCTCGCCGGGACTAGCGTCAAAGATACGCAGTATTTT
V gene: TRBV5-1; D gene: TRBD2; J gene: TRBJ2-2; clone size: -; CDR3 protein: CASSFSGGAGELFF; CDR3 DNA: TGCGCCAGCAGCTTTAGCGGGGGGGCCGGGGAGCTGTTTTTT
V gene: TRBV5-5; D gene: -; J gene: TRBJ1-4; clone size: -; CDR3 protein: CASSLSLHEEKLFF; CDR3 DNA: TGTGCCAGCAGCTTGTCTCTTCACGAGGAAAAACTGTTTTTT
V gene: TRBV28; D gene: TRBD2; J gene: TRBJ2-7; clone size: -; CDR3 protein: CASSPRFGTSSSEQYF; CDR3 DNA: TGTGCCAGCAGTCCTAGATTCGGGACTAGTAGCTCCGAGCAGTACTTC
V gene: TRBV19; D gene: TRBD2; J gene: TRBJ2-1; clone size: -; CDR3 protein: CASSASGGSYNEQFF; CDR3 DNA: TGTGCCAGTAGTGCAAGCGGGGGGTCCTACAATGAGCAGTTCTTC
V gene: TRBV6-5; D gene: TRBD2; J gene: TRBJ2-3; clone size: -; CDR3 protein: CASSSGLAVDTQYF; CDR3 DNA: TGTGCCAGCAGTTCGGGACTAGCGGTAGATACGCAGTATTTT
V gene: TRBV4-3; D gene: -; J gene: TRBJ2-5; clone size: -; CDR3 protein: CASSQTRTHVGETQYF; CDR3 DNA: TGCGCCAGCAGCCAAACTCGGACTCACGTGGGGGAGACCCAGTACTTC
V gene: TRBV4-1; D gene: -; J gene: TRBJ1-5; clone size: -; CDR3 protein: CASSQDGTINQPQHF; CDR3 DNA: TGCGCCAGCAGCCAAGACGGTACCATTAATCAGCCCCAGCATTTT
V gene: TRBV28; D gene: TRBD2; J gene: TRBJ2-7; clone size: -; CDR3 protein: CASSLSASGGNYEQYF; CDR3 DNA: TGTGCCAGCAGTTTATCGGCTAGCGGGGGGAACTACGAGCAGTACTTC
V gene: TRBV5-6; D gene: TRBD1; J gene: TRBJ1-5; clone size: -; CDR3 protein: CASSLGTGGGHHQPQHF; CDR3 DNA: TGTGCCAGCAGCTTAGGGACAGGGGGCGGACATCATCAGCCCCAGCATTTT
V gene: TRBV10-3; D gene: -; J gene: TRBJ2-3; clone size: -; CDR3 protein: CAISQTGDTQYF; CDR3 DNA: TGTGCCATCAGCCAGACAGGAGATACGCAGTATTTT
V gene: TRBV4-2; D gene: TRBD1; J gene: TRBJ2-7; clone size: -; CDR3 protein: CASSQTGGPYEQYF; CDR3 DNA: TGTGCCAGCAGCCAGACAGGGGGGCCCTACGAGCAGTACTTC
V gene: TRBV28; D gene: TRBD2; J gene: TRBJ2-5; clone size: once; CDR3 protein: CASSSHKRGQETQYF; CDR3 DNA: TGTGCCAGCAGTTCACATAAGCGGGGCCAAGAGACCCAGTACTTC
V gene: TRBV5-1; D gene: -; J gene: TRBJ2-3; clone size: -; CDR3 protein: CASSLDQGSHTQYF; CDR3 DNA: TGCGCCAGCAGCTTAGACCAGGGATCGCATACGCAGTATTTT
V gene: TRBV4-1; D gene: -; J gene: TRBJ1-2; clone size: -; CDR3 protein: CASSQVNGYGYTF; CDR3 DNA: TGCGCCAGCAGCCAAGTAAACGGCTATGGCTACACCTTC
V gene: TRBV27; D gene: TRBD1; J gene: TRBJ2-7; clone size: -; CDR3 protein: CASSQGQVGPRRYEQYF; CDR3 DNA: TGTGCCAGCAGCCAAGGACAGGTAGGACCCCGGCGCTACGAGCAGTACTTC
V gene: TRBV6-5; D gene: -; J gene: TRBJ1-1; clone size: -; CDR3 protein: CASTHREFTEAFF; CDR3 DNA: TGTGCCAGCACTCACAGGGAATTCACTGAAGCTTTCTTT
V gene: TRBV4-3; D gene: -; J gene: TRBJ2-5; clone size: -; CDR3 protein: CASSQARTGSETQYF; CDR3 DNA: TGCGCCAGCAGCCAGGCTCGCACAGGTTCCGAGACCCAGTACTTC
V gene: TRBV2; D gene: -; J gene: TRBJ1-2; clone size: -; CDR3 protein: CASSGTGGRGYTF; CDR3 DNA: TGTGCCAGCAGCGGTACCGGCGGGCGCGGCTACACCTTC
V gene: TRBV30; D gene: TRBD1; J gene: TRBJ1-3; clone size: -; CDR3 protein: CAWGTGDGGNTIYF; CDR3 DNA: TGTGCCTGGGGGACAGGGGACGGAGGAAACACCATATATTTT
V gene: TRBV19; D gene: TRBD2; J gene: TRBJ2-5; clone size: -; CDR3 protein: CASSRLAAETQYF; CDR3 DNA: TGTGCCAGTAGTCGGCTAGCGGCGGAGACCCAGTACTTC
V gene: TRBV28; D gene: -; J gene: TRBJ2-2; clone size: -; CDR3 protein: CASSLIADTGELFF; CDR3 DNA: TGTGCCAGCAGTTTAATAGCGGATACCGGGGAGCTGTTTTTT
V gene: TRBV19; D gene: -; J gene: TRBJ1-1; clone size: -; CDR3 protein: CASRTAQEAFF; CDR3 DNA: TGTGCCAGTAGAACAGCCCAGGAAGCTTTCTTT
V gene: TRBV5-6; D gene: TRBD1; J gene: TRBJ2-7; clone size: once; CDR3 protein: CASSPGQGSYEQYF; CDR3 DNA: TGTGCCAGCAGTCCGGGACAGGGATCCTACGAGCAGTACTTC
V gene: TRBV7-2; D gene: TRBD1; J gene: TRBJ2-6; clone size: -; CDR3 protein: CASNRRPGQGSGANVLTF; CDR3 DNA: TGTGCCAGCAACCGACGTCCGGGACAGGGCTCTGGGGCCAACGTCCTGACTTTC
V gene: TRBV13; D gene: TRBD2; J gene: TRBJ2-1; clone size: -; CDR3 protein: CASSSGRRVAGGLNEQFF; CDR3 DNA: TGTGCCAGCAGCTCGGGGAGGAGGGTAGCGGGGGGGCTCAATGAGCAGTTCTTC
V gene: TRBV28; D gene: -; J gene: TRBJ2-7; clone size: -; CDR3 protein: CASSFYYPQGSYEQYF; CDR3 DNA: TGTGCCAGCAGTTTTTACTACCCCCAGGGCTCCTACGAGCAGTACTTC
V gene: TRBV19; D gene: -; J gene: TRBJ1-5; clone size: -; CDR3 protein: CASSLGGGRELGNQPQHF; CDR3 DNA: TGTGCCAGTAGTCTCGGGGGAGGCAGGGAATTGGGCAATCAGCCCCAGCATTTT
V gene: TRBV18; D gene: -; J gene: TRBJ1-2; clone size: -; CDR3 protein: CASSPPIVNYGYTF; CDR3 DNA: TGTGCCAGCTCACCACCCATAGTTAACTATGGCTACACCTTC
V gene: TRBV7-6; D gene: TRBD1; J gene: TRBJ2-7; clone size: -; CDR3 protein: CASSLGGPEEQYF; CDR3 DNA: TGTGCCAGCAGCCTAGGGGGCCCTGAAGAGCAGTACTTC
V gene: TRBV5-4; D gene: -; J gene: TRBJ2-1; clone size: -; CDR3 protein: CASSLGAGSYNEQFF; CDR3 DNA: TGTGCCAGCAGCCTGGGGGCGGGCTCCTACAATGAGCAGTTCTTC
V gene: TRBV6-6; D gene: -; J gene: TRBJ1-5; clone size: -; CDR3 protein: CASSNQPQHF; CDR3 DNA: TGTGCCAGCTCGAATCAGCCCCAGCATTTT
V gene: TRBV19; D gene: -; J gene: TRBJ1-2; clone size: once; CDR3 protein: CASSIAPAQEDGYTF; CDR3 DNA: TGTGCCAGTAGTATTGCTCCGGCACAAGAGGATGGCTACACCTTC
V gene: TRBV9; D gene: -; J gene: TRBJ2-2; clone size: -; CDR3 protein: CASSVEEVWGTNTGELFF; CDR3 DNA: TGTGCCAGCAGCGTAGAAGAAGTTTGGGGCACGAACACCGGGGAGCTGTTTTTT
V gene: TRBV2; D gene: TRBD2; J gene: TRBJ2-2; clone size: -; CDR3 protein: CASSTSGRTPNTGELFF; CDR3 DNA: TGTGCCAGCAGTACTAGCGGGAGAACACCGAACACCGGGGAGCTGTTTTTT
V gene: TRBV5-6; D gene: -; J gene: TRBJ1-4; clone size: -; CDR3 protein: CASSINEKLFF; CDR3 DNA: TGTGCCAGCAGCATAAATGAAAAACTGTTTTTT
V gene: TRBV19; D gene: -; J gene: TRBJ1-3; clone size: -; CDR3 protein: CASSIIRGLSGNTIYF; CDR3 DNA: TGTGCCAGTAGTATTATCCGGGGGTTGTCTGGAAACACCATATATTTT
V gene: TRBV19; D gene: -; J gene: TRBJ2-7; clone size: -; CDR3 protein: CASSTVQPGHGYEQYF; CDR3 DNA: TGTGCCAGTAGTACCGTTCAGCCGGGACACGGCTACGAGCAGTACTTC
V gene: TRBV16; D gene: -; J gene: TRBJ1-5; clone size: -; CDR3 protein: CASSFAGARQPQHF; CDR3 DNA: TGTGCCAGCAGCTTCGCGGGGGCAAGACAGCCCCAGCATTTT
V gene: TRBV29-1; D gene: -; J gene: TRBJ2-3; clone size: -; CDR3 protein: CSVEEGTFTDTQYF; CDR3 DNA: TGCAGCGTTGAAGAAGGGACATTCACAGATACGCAGTATTTT
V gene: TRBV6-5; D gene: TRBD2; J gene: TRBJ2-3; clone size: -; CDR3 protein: CASRNLAGDTQYF; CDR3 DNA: TGTGCCAGCAGGAACCTAGCGGGAGATACGCAGTATTTT
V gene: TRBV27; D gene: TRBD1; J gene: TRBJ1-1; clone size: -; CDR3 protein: CASSFGQGVVITEAFF; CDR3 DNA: TGTGCCAGCAGTTTCGGACAGGGGGTTGTAATTACTGAAGCTTTCTTT
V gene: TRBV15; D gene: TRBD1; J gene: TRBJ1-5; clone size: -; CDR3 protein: CATSRKQGAGQPQHF; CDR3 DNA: TGTGCCACCAGCAGAAAACAGGGGGCCGGTCAGCCCCAGCATTTT
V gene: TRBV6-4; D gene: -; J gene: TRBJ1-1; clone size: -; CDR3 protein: CASSDSPDMNTEAFF; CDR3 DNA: TGTGCCAGCAGTGACTCCCCAGATATGAACACTGAAGCTTTCTTT
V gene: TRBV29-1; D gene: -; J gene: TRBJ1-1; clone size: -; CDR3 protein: CSVDTGPAEAFF; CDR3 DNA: TGCAGCGTTGATACAGGGCCCGCTGAAGCTTTCTTT
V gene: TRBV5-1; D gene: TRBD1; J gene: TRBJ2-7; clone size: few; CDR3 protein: CASSSGQGYEQYF; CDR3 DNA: TGCGCCAGCAGCTCGGGACAGGGCTACGAGCAGTACTTC
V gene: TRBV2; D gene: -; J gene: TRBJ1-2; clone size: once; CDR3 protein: CASSELGAHGYTF; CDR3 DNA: TGTGCCAGCAGTGAATTGGGGGCCCATGGCTACACCTTC
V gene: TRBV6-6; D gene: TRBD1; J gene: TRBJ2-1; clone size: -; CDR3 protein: CASSYDPTGSYEQFF; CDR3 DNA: TGTGCCAGCAGTTACGATCCGACAGGGTCCTATGAGCAGTTCTTC